The clone carrying this T cell receptor (beta chain) was detected once. No antigen is known for it. Researchers divided each subset's genomic DNA evenly across several immunoSEQ plates. The table came from immunoSEQ multiplex PCR; TCRdb's copy has only in-frame clones and leaves some out. The sample has around 1.5 million clones, around 98% seen once; the top ten hold 0.4% to 0.45%. This sample is part of a study of shared clonotypes between healthy human individuals. Study findings and constraints: It was observed that roughly 5.4% of naive CD4 clonotypes were shared across a handful of donors.

The CDR3 totals 15 residues. Germline V CDR1 and CDR2: MNHEY, SMNVEV (reference sequence). V was pared by 6 bases and J by 6 bases, with 10 bases of the junction left unmatched. The rearrangement uses TRBV27 and TRBJ2-7; 11 bases are a match to TRBD1. The source of this sequence is a man aged 25 to 45 in good health. Sequenced: naive CD4+ T cells sorted from blood. Subset denoted: CD45RA+ positively selected. CDR3 region: CASRGHSGTGGEQYF. As DNA, the CDR3 is TGTGCCAGCAGGGGACACTCTGGGACAGGGGGCGAGCAGTACTTC.